The rows below give T cell receptor beta chains drawn from one sample of a study of blood T cell repertoires in COVID-19. Method: immunoSEQ multiplex PCR; TCRdb's copy keeps in-frame clones and lacks some. This table has fewer than 450,000 clones, about 90% appearing once. Sequencing was performed on PBMCs or T cells enriched from blood (not recorded which). The receptor set was obtained from a young man who had recovered from COVID-19. Each CDR3 is given with its conserved first and last residue. Fields, in order: J gene, D gene, clone size, CDR3 length, V gene, CDR3 DNA, CDR3 protein. A D gene is named only where the DNA matches it firmly. Clone size is shown for a subset of rows, as once, few, many or a class of expanded clone.

TRBJ2-7	-	-	14	TRBV11-2	TGTGCCAGCAGCTTAGCATACAGGGCCTACGAGCAGTACTTC	CASSLAYRAYEQYF
TRBJ1-4	TRBD1	few	13	TRBV19	TGTGCCAGTAGTACTCGACAGGGAGAAAAACTGTTTTTT	CASSTRQGEKLFF
TRBJ2-7	-	once	18	TRBV6-1	TGTGCCAGCAGTGAAGAAGTCTTCTGGACATCCGACTCCTACGAGCAGTACTTC	CASSEEVFWTSDSYEQYF
TRBJ1-1	-	-	14	TRBV5-1	TGCGCCAGCAGCTTCAGGGATCGTAACACTGAAGCTTTCTTT	CASSFRDRNTEAFF
TRBJ1-5	-	-	17	TRBV21-1	TGTGCCAGCAGCAAATTTCACACGACATATAGCAATCAGCCCCAGCATTTT	CASSKFHTTYSNQPQHF
TRBJ1-6	TRBD1	-	14	TRBV6-1	TGTGCCAGCAGTGAATCACAGGGGGCTTCACCCCTCCACTTT	CASSESQGASPLHF
TRBJ1-2	TRBD1	-	15	TRBV3-1/TRBV3-2	TGTGCCAGCAGCCAAGATAACAGGGGGTCGGGTGGCTACACCTTC	CASSQDNRGSGGYTF
TRBJ2-5	TRBD2	-	15	TRBV18	TGTGCCAGCTCACCAGGGACTAGCGTGTACGAGACCCAGTACTTC	CASSPGTSVYETQYF
TRBJ1-2	-	-	16	TRBV6-5	TGTGCCAGCAGTTACTCAGGGGCAGGGGCCCTCTTTGGCTACACCTTC	CASSYSGAGALFGYTF
TRBJ1-4	-	-	13	TRBV28	TGTGCCAGCAGTCCGGACATTTCGGGAAAACTGTTTTTT	CASSPDISGKLFF
TRBJ2-2	-	-	14	TRBV7-8	TGTGCCAGCAGCTTAATACAGGGCACCGGGGAGCTGTTTTTT	CASSLIQGTGELFF
TRBJ2-7	-	-	14	TRBV27	TGTGCCAGCAGTTTACTAGGGGCGAACTACGAGCAGTACTTC	CASSLLGANYEQYF
TRBJ2-5	TRBD1	-	15	TRBV5-1	TGCGCCAGCAGTTTCCTCGGGACAGGGCAAGAGACCCAGTACTTC	CASSFLGTGQETQYF
TRBJ2-5	-	once	15	TRBV4-1	TGCGCCAGCAGCCAAGATAGAAGCTTATGGGAGACCCAGTACTTC	CASSQDRSLWETQYF
TRBJ1-4	-	-	12	TRBV28	TGTGCCAGCAATGGAGGGAACGAAAAACTGTTTTTT	CASNGGNEKLFF
TRBJ1-2	-	-	14	TRBV19	TGTGCCAGTAGTGTTCGGGCAGGGCAACGCGGCTACACCTTC	CASSVRAGQRGYTF
TRBJ2-1	TRBD2	-	17	TRBV19	TGTGCCAGTAGTATAGTCGCCAGACTAGCGGCAGACAATGAGCAGTTCTTC	CASSIVARLAADNEQFF
TRBJ2-7	-	few	18	TRBV21-1	TGTGCCAGCAGCAACTATCTTGGCCGGGTGAGGGACCGGGGGGAGCAGTACTTC	CASSNYLGRVRDRGEQYF
TRBJ1-2	TRBD1	-	14	TRBV4-1	TGCGCCAGCAGCCAGTCCCGGGACAGAGATGGCTACACCTTC	CASSQSRDRDGYTF
TRBJ2-2	TRBD2	-	17	TRBV4-1	TGCGCCAGCAGGAGCGGGGCTGCCAAGACGAACACCGGGGAGCTGTTTTTT	CASRSGAAKTNTGELFF
TRBJ1-3	-	-	13	TRBV5-1	TGCGCCAGCAGCTCGGGAGATGGAAACACCATATATTTT	CASSSGDGNTIYF
TRBJ1-1	TRBD1	-	14	TRBV28	TGTGCCAGCAGTTTCCCCGACAGGGACACTGAAGCTTTCTTT	CASSFPDRDTEAFF
TRBJ2-4	TRBD2	-	17	TRBV6-2/TRBV6-3	TGTGCCAGCAGTCCATCGGGGGAGGGCCTTGGCAAAAACATTCAGTACTTC	CASSPSGEGLGKNIQYF
TRBJ1-1	TRBD1	-	18	TRBV6-2/TRBV6-3	TGTGCCAGCAGTTACTCGATAACGGCCAACAGGGGTATCGCTGAAGCTTTCTTT	CASSYSITANRGIAEAFF
TRBJ2-1	-	-	11	TRBV14	TGTGCCAGCAGCCTTATTGTTGAGCAGTTCTTC	CASSLIVEQFF
TRBJ2-5	TRBD1	-	15	TRBV7-3	TGTGCCAGCAGCTCCAGGACAGGTCGGGGTGAGACCCAGTACTTC	CASSSRTGRGETQYF
TRBJ2-5	-	-	14	TRBV7-9	TGTGCCAGCAGCTTAGGGCCCAGGAGGGAGACCCAGTACTTC	CASSLGPRRETQYF
TRBJ2-1	-	once	15	TRBV5-1	TGCGCCAGCAGCTTGGATACAGGGAGCCTGAATGAGCAGTTCTTC	CASSLDTGSLNEQFF
TRBJ1-2	TRBD1	-	16	TRBV5-6	TGTGCCAGCAGCTCTCCGGGACAGGGTTCACGTAACGGCTACACCTTC	CASSSPGQGSRNGYTF
TRBJ2-7	-	-	14	TRBV7-9	TGTGCCAGCAGCTTAGGGGGCCTCTCCTACGAGCAGTACTTC	CASSLGGLSYEQYF
TRBJ2-2	-	-	15	TRBV27	TGTGCCAGCAGTTTAGGCCAGGCCACTACCGGGGAGCTGTTTTTT	CASSLGQATTGELFF
TRBJ1-2	-	-	14	TRBV11-2	TGTGCCAGCAGCCCTGGGGGCAGTTTAAATGGCTACACCTTC	CASSPGGSLNGYTF
TRBJ1-2	-	-	16	TRBV6-6	TGTGCCAGCAGTCAGACACAGGGAACAGCTAACTATGGCTACACCTTC	CASSQTQGTANYGYTF
TRBJ1-1	TRBD1	-	14	TRBV2	TGTGCCAGCAGAGGACAGGCCATGAACACTGAAGCTTTCTTT	CASRGQAMNTEAFF
TRBJ1-2	-	-	14	TRBV7-9	TGTGCCAGCAGCTTCTCCACAACGGGCGGGGGCTACACCTTC	CASSFSTTGGGYTF
TRBJ1-1	-	-	12	TRBV3-1/TRBV3-2	TGTGCCAGCAGCCAAGATTGGGCGGAAGCTTTCTTT	CASSQDWAEAFF
TRBJ2-7	-	few	14	TRBV7-8	TGTGCCAGCAGCTTATTAGGGGAAACCTACGAGCAGTACTTC	CASSLLGETYEQYF
TRBJ1-5	-	few	17	TRBV7-2	TGTGCCAGCAGCTTAGAGGAGGGGTCAGGAAACTATCAGCCCCAGCATTTT	CASSLEEGSGNYQPQHF
TRBJ2-7	TRBD2	-	15	TRBV28	TGTGCCAGCAGCCCAAGGGCGGGAGCGTCATACGAGCAGTACTTC	CASSPRAGASYEQYF
TRBJ2-1	TRBD2	-	16	TRBV9	TGTGCCAGCAGCGGGGAAAGACTAGCGGGAGACCATGAGCAGTTCTTC	CASSGERLAGDHEQFF
TRBJ1-6	-	-	14	TRBV3-1/TRBV3-2	TGTGCCAGCAGCCAACCGGGGTATAATTCACCCCTCCACTTT	CASSQPGYNSPLHF
TRBJ1-2	TRBD1	once	14	TRBV7-9	TGTGCCAGCAGCTTAGGCACAGGGGGTTATGGCTACACCTTC	CASSLGTGGYGYTF
TRBJ1-5	-	-	11	TRBV28	TGTGCCAGCAGTCCGCGGACAGCCCAGCATTTT	CASSPRTAQHF
TRBJ2-1	TRBD2	-	15	TRBV2	TGTGCCAGCAGTGAAAGCGGGGGGGGTATCAATGAGCAGTTCTTC	CASSESGGGINEQFF